This TCR beta chain was retrieved from a study of T-cell memory formation after mild COVID-19. Overall study context: TCR clusters were mostly confined to one donor each.

Study-wide findings and caveats: Contracting CD8+ clones were enriched in EMRA, CD4+ mainly in CM and EM. In pre-infection memory, a portion of responding clones appeared, which suggested that cross-reactive memory joined.

The germline gives CDR1 LNHDA, CDR2 SQIVND (reference sequence). The CDR3 has 14 amino acids. V lost 9 bases, J lost 4 bases, and 18 bases lay in between. With respect to this clonotype: Its target is not known.

TCRdb passed the 5' RACE reads through MiXCR, listing each CDR3 protein once. The sample comprises more than 150,000 distinct CDR3 sequences, about a fifth of which are singletons, and around 23% rests with the top ten. Sequenced sample: PBMCs or a T cell subset sorted from them (not recorded which). The sequence came from an adult woman who had mild COVID-19 (a few samples of this study predate the infection). Cell type and time point are not known. The chain combines TRBV19 with TRBJ1-1; D ambiguous. CDR3 nucleotides: TGTGCCAGCAGCCAAATGGCTGGCGGCACTGAAGCTTTCTTT. It yields the protein CASSQMAGGTEAFF.